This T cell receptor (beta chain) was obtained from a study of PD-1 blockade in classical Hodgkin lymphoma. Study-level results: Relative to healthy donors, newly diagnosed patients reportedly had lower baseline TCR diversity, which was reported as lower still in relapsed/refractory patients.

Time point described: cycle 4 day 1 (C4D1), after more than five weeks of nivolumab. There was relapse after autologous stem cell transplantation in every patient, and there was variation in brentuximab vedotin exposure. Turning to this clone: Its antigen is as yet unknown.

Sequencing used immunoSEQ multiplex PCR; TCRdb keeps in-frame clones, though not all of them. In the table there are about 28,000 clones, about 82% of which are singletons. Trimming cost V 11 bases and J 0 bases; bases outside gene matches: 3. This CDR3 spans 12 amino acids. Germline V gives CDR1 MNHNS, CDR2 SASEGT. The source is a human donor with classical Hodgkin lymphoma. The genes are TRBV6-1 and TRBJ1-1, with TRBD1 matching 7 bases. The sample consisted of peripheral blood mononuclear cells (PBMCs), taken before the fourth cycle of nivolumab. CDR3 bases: TGTGCCTCCCAGGGGGTGAACACTGAAGCTTTCTTT. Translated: CASQGVNTEAFF.